The clone carrying this T cell receptor (beta chain) showed up just a few times. The sample originates from a study of blood T cell repertoires in COVID-19. Data came from immunoSEQ multiplex PCR; TCRdb stores just in-frame clones and leaves some out. This sample carries about 160,000 clones, around four fifths of them seen once, and the ten largest clones take 3.6%. The CDR3 has 13 residues. The V end was cut by 7 bases, the J end by 6 bases, with 13 bases between. CDR1 is SGHRS and CDR2 is YFSETQ in the germline V gene. The source of this sequence is a woman aged 45-60 years in a cohort exposed to, infected with or recovered from COVID-19 (not recorded which). The chain has TRBV5-1 and TRBJ2-2; the D gene is possibly TRBD1 (6 bases). The sequenced sample consisted of PBMCs or T cells enriched from blood (not recorded which). The CDR3 DNA is TGCGCCAGCGCCAGGGGTACCCCCGGGGAGCTGTTTTTT. Its protein is CASARGTPGELFF.